Sequencing of this T cell receptor (beta chain) was carried out in a study of radiation and T cells in renal cell carcinoma. Findings and caveats of the study: In blood, top tumor clones expanded by 2 weeks, shrinking by 4. Dominant CDR3 motifs occupied more repertoire in irradiated than control tumors.

Clones were read by immunoSEQ multiplex PCR, and TCRdb kept only the in-frame ones, dropping some. The top ten clones hold less than 20% of a sample with fewer than 15,000 clones, about 33% of them seen once. Trimming pared 5 bases from V and 1 base from J, leaving 17 bases between. Germline loops: CDR1 LNHNV, CDR2 YYDKDF (reference sequence). The CDR3 sequence is 16 residues long. Concerning this clone itself: The antigen remains undetermined.

Treatment reported: 15 Gy SBRT to primary tumor, nephrectomy 4 weeks later. The chain combines TRBV15 with TRBJ1-2, with D maybe TRBD1 (6 bases). The source was tumor tissue, collected from a patient whose treatment included radiotherapy and nephrectomy. The clonotype was recovered from a man aged 55 to 70 with renal cell carcinoma. This chain's CDR3 is CATSEGGVAFNYGYTF. DNA of the CDR3: TGTGCCACCAGCGAGGGGGGCGTGGCCTTTAACTATGGCTACACCTTC.